These T cell receptor beta chains were read from a single sample in a study of T cell responses to AZD1222 COVID-19 vaccine. Profiled with immunoSEQ multiplex PCR; TCRdb holds only in-frame clones, not every one. The sample records 170,000 or so clones, 90% being singletons. The specimen comprised peripheral blood, sampled on day 0 of AZD1222 vaccination. The receptors were sampled from an adult in good health. CDR3s include the opening cysteine and the closing phenylalanine or tryptophan. The D gene is left open where the match is weak. The size of a clone is reported for some rows only, either as once, few or many, or as a class for expanded clones.

j_call d_call v_call clone_size cdr3_aa cdr3_nt
TRBJ1-4 . TRBV19 . CASSTPPGGREKLFF TGTGCCAGTAGTACCCCTCCGGGAGGAAGGGAAAAACTGTTTTTT
TRBJ2-3 TRBD2 TRBV11-3 . CASSLGTSDADTQYF TGTGCCAGCAGCTTAGGGACTAGCGACGCGGATACGCAGTATTTT
TRBJ2-1 . TRBV2 . CASRPSQGRHEQFF TGTGCCAGCCGTCCGAGTCAGGGGCGGCATGAGCAGTTCTTC
TRBJ1-6 . TRBV25-1 . CASRGDLSPLHF TGTGCCAGCAGAGGGGACCTGTCACCCCTCCACTTT
TRBJ1-2 TRBD1 TRBV4-3 . CASSRDLQGRNYGYTF TGCGCCAGCAGCCGGGACTTACAGGGGCGTAACTATGGCTACACCTTC
TRBJ2-1 . TRBV11-3 . CASSYGGPPYNEQFF TGTGCCAGCAGCTACGGGGGGCCTCCCTACAATGAGCAGTTCTTC
TRBJ1-2 . TRBV3-1/TRBV3-2 . CASSQDLYGYTF TGTGCCAGCAGCCAAGACTTGTATGGCTACACCTTC
TRBJ1-2 . TRBV6-2/TRBV6-3 . CASSSTDYGYTF TGTGCCAGCAGTTCGACAGACTATGGCTACACCTTC
TRBJ2-7 . TRBV21-1 . CASTVATVLGEQYF TGTGCCAGCACCGTTGCCACAGTTTTAGGAGAGCAGTACTTC
TRBJ2-3 TRBD2 TRBV3-1/TRBV3-2 once CASSQGTSEVDTQYF TGTGCCAGCAGCCAAGGGACTAGCGAGGTAGATACGCAGTATTTT
TRBJ2-7 TRBD2 TRBV7-6 . CASSLGASGGAGEQYF TGTGCCAGCAGCCTCGGGGCTAGCGGGGGGGCTGGGGAGCAGTACTTC
TRBJ2-3 . TRBV19 . CASSKRSSTDTQYF TGTGCCAGTAGTAAACGGAGTAGCACAGATACGCAGTATTTT
TRBJ2-7 TRBD2 TRBV7-2 . CASSSGLAGSEQYF TGTGCCAGCAGCTCGGGACTAGCGGGGTCCGAGCAGTACTTC
TRBJ1-1 . TRBV5-1 . CASSWTSVMMNTEAFF TGCGCCAGCAGCTGGACAAGCGTAATGATGAACACTGAAGCTTTCTTT
TRBJ2-7 TRBD2 TRBV20-1 . CSASPSGGPKQYF TGCAGTGCTAGTCCTAGCGGGGGCCCGAAGCAGTACTTC
TRBJ1-2 TRBD1 TRBV12-3/TRBV12-4 once CASSSTGFGYTF TGTGCCAGCAGTTCGACAGGGTTTGGCTACACCTTC
TRBJ2-3 . TRBV19 . CASSILGRVETDTQYF TGTGCCAGTAGTATCTTAGGCAGGGTAGAGACAGATACGCAGTATTTT
TRBJ2-7 TRBD2 TRBV4-2 . CASSQEVGRGAYEQYF TGTGCCAGCAGCCAAGAGGTTGGGAGGGGCGCCTACGAGCAGTACTTC
TRBJ1-4 . TRBV11-2 once CASSLESSGHLFF TGTGCCAGCAGCTTAGAGTCCTCAGGACACCTGTTTTTT
TRBJ1-5 . TRBV7-2 once CASSLGPRNDQPQHF TGTGCCAGCAGCTTAGGTCCCAGGAATGATCAGCCCCAGCATTTT
TRBJ1-2 TRBD1 TRBV7-2 . CASSRGGSLTYGYTF TGTGCCAGCAGTAGAGGGGGCAGCCTTACTTATGGCTACACCTTC
TRBJ1-4 . TRBV2 . CASRRGWLRDEKLFF TGTGCCAGCAGGCGGGGATGGCTGCGAGACGAAAAACTGTTTTTT
TRBJ1-4 . TRBV21-1 . CASSKAGGEKLFF TGTGCCAGCAGCAAAGCGGGGGGGGAAAAACTGTTTTTT
TRBJ1-1 TRBD1 TRBV6-5 . CASSSGQVLNTEAFF TGTGCCAGCAGCTCCGGACAGGTCTTGAACACTGAAGCTTTCTTT
TRBJ2-2 . TRBV4-1 . CASSQVPGAGPGTGELFF TGCGCCAGCAGCCAAGTCCCCGGAGCTGGGCCGGGCACCGGGGAGCTGTTTTTT
TRBJ2-1 . TRBV3-1/TRBV3-2 once CASTGSSYNEQFF TGTGCCAGCACTGGGAGCTCCTACAATGAGCAGTTCTTC
TRBJ2-7 . TRBV4-3 . CASSQAWGAYEQYF TGCGCCAGCAGCCAAGCTTGGGGGGCGTACGAGCAGTACTTC
TRBJ2-3 TRBD2 TRBV2 . CASKSLAGRSTDTQYF TGTGCCAGCAAGTCCCTAGCGGGGCGTAGCACAGATACGCAGTATTTT
TRBJ2-2 TRBD1 TRBV6-6 . CASTPMRQGDTGELFF TGTGCCAGCACTCCAATGAGACAGGGGGACACCGGGGAGCTGTTTTTT
TRBJ2-5 . TRBV7-9 . CASIPVQETQYF TGTGCCAGCATTCCAGTACAAGAGACCCAGTACTTC
TRBJ1-1 TRBD1 TRBV6-5 few CASSYTPTGDTEAFF TGTGCCAGCAGTTACACACCGACAGGGGACACTGAAGCTTTCTTT
TRBJ1-1 TRBD1 TRBV6-4 . CASSVTGGREAFF TGTGCCAGCAGTGTAACAGGGGGCCGCGAAGCTTTCTTT
TRBJ1-5 . TRBV21-1 few CASSKAGPGNEKDAWPQHF TGTGCCAGCAGCAAAGCGGGGCCAGGGAACGAGAAGGACGCCTGGCCCCAGCATTTT
TRBJ1-5 TRBD1 TRBV2 . CASSESDRGPFGQPQHF TGTGCCAGCAGTGAAAGCGACAGGGGGCCCTTCGGGCAGCCCCAGCATTTT
TRBJ1-1 . TRBV18 . CASSSGTHPRPDTEAFF TGTGCCAGCTCCTCCGGGACTCATCCCCGCCCGGACACTGAAGCTTTCTTT
TRBJ2-1 . TRBV14 . CASSVGLSQFF TGTGCCAGCAGCGTGGGACTCTCTCAGTTCTTC
TRBJ1-3 . TRBV7-9 . CASSLDGRSGNTIYF TGTGCCAGCAGCTTAGATGGCAGATCTGGAAACACCATATATTTT
TRBJ1-4 . TRBV2 . CASSVGGTNEKLFF TGTGCCAGCAGCGTTGGCGGAACTAATGAAAAACTGTTTTTT
TRBJ2-7 . TRBV7-9 . CASSQRTSSYEQYF TGTGCCAGCAGTCAAAGGACCTCTTCCTACGAGCAGTACTTC
TRBJ1-3 . TRBV21-1 . CASSNQRGRVEGNTIYF TGTGCCAGCAGCAATCAACGGGGCAGGGTGGAAGGAAACACCATATATTTT
TRBJ2-7 TRBD1 TRBV7-8 . CASSWGQGSYEQYF TGTGCCAGCAGCTGGGGACAGGGTTCCTACGAGCAGTACTTC
TRBJ1-1 TRBD1 TRBV7-9 . CASSGRQGLNTEAFF TGTGCCAGCAGCGGACGACAGGGGCTGAACACTGAAGCTTTCTTT
TRBJ1-3 . TRBV9 . CASSGDIYSGNTIYF TGTGCCAGCAGCGGGGACATCTACTCTGGAAACACCATATATTTT
TRBJ2-1 TRBD1 TRBV4-1 . CASSGGTGGNEQFF TGCGCCAGCAGTGGCGGGACAGGGGGTAATGAGCAGTTCTTC
TRBJ2-1 . TRBV5-1 . CASSLTHTSYNEQFF TGCGCCAGCAGCCTTACACATACTTCCTACAATGAGCAGTTCTTC
TRBJ1-2 TRBD1 TRBV14 . CASSHRTGTYGYTF TGTGCCAGCAGCCATAGGACAGGGACGTATGGCTACACCTTC